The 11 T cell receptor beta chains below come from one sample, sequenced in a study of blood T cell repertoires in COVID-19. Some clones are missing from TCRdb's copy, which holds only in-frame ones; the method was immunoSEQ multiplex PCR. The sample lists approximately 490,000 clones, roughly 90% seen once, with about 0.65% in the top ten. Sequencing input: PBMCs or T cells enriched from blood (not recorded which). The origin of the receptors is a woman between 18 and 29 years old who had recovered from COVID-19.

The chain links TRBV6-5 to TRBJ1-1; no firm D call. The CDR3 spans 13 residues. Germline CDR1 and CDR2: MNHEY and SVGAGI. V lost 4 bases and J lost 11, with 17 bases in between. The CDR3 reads CASSLSVGGSAFF. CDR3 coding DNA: TGTGCCAGCAGTTTATCAGTGGGCGGGAGTGCTTTCTTT.

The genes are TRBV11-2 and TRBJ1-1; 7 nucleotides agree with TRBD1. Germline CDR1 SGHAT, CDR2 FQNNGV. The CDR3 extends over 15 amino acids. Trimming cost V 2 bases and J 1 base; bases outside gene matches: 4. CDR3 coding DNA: TGTGCCAGCAGCTTATCCGGGACAGCGAACACTGAAGCTTTCTTT. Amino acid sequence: CASSLSGTANTEAFF.

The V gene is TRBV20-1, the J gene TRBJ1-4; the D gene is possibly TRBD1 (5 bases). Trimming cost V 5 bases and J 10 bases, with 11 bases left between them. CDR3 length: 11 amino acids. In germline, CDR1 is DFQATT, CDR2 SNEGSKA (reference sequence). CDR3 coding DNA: TGCAGTGCTTTTCAGGGAGGAAAACTGTTTTTT. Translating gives CSAFQGGKLFF.

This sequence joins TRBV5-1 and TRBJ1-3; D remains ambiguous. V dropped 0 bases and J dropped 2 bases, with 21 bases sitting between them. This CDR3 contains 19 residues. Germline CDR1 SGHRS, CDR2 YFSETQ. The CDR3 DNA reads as TGCGCCAGCAGCTTGGGGAGCGGCACGTTGAAGAATGCTGGAAACACCATATATTTT. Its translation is CASSLGSGTLKNAGNTIYF.

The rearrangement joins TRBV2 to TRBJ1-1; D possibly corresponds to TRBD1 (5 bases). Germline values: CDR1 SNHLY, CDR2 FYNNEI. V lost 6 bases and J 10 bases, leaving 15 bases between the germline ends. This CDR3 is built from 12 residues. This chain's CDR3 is CASSRVTGVAFF. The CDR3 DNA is TGTGCCAGCAGCAGGGTTACGGGAGTAGCTTTCTTT.

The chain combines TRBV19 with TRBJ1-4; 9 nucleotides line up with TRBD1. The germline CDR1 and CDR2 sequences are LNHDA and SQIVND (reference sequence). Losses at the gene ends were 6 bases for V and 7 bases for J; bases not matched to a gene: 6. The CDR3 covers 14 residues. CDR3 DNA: TGTGCCAGTAGCGACGACAGGGGGACTGAAAAACTGTTTTTT. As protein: CASSDDRGTEKLFF.

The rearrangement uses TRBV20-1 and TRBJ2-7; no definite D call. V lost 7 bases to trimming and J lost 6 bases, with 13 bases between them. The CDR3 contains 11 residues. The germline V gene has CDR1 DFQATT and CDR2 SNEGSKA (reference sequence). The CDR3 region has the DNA TGCAGTGTTCGAACGCCCGGCGAGCAGTACTTC. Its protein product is CSVRTPGEQYF.

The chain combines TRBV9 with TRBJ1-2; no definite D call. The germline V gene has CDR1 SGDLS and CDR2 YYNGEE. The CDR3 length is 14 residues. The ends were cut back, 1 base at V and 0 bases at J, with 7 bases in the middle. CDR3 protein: CASSVWSANYGYTF. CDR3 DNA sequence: TGTGCCAGCAGCGTATGGTCAGCTAACTATGGCTACACCTTC. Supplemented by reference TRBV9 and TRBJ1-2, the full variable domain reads DSGVTQTPKHLITATGQRVTLRCSPRSGDLSVYWYQQSLDQGLQFLIQYYNGEERAKGNILERFSAQQFPDLHSELNLSSLELGDSALYFCASSVWSANYGYTFGSGTRLTVV.

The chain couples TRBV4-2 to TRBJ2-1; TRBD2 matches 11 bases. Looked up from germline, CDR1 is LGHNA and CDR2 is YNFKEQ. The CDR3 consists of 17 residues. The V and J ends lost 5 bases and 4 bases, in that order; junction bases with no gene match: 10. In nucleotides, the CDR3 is TGTGCCAGCAGCTCCCGACTAGCGGGGACTGAATACAATGAGCAGTTCTTC. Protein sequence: CASSSRLAGTEYNEQFF.

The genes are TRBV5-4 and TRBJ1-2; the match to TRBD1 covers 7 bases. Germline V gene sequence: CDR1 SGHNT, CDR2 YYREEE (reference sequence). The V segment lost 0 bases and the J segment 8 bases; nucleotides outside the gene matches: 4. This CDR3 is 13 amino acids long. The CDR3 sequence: CASSLGQGEGYTF. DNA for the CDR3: TGTGCCAGCAGCTTGGGCCAGGGGGAGGGCTACACCTTC.

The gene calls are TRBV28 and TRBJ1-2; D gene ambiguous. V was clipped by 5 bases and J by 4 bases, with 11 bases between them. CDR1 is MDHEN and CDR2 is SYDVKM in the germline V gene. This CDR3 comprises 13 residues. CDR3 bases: TGTGCCAGCAGTGAACAGAACCCCTATGGCTACACCTTC. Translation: CASSEQNPYGYTF.